The clone carrying this T cell receptor beta chain appeared a few times. A single record per CDR3 protein comes from TCRdb applying MiXCR to the RT-PCR reads. The sample lists about 570,000 distinct CDR3 sequences, approximately 11% seen once, with 11% in the top ten. The germline V gene encodes CDR1 SGHRS and CDR2 YFSETQ. Trimming pared 0 bases from V and 5 bases from J, leaving 12 bases between. The CDR3 totals 14 residues. This sample is drawn from a study of response to subunit inactivated influenza vaccine. These same records also appear under a second study, on T cells expressing NK-cell markers. That paper states: Scientists made TCR beta cDNA using 5'RACE template switching with UMIs.

V and J are TRBV5-1 and TRBJ2-7; the D gene is possibly TRBD1 (6 bases). Specimen: PBMCs from blood, collected on the day of vaccination. This receptor was obtained from a man aged 45-65 years who received an inactivated influenza vaccine. The CDR3 DNA reads TGCGCCAGCAGCTTGGATCTCACAGGGAACGAGCAGTACTTC. This gives the protein CASSLDLTGNEQYF.